This record looks at one T cell receptor beta chain sequence and its context. Treatment denoted: roughly 19 received Ad26.COV2.S at low or high dose, single or two shots; five or six received placebo; per-sample allocation not given. Sampling happened 63 days after the first vaccine or placebo injection. From germline, CDR1 is LNHDA and CDR2 SQIVND (reference sequence). The CDR3 length is 13 residues. V lost 8 bases and J lost 4, with 14 bases in between. The source of the sample is a study of Ad26.COV2.S vaccination and SARS-CoV-2 variants. Clones were sequenced by immunoSEQ multiplex PCR, and TCRdb holds only the in-frame ones, with some missing. The table lists 450,000 to 550,000 clones, about nine tenths of them singletons.

Sequencing used peripheral blood, obtained in a trial of Ad26.COV2.S vaccine versus placebo. This chain links TRBV19 with TRBJ2-5, with D possibly being TRBD2 (5 bases). The origin of this receptor is a person aged 18-65 years who received the Ad26.COV2.S COVID-19 vaccine or a placebo. CDR3 nucleotide sequence: TGTGCCAGTGACCCGGGGAGCGGAGAGACCCAGTACTTC. Encoded protein: CASDPGSGETQYF.